Listed below are T cell receptor beta chains from one sample, sequenced in a study of shared clonotypes between healthy human individuals. Only in-frame clones appear in the TCRdb table, and some are missing; sequencing was by immunoSEQ multiplex PCR. Of 2.5 million or so clones listed, more than 80% are singletons. Input material: naive CD4+ T cells sorted from blood. These receptor sequences come from a young man in good health. Both conserved end residues are part of each CDR3. D genes are given only for firm matches. Rows may omit the clone size; those that give it use once, few, many or a size class.

size | J | D | V | CDR3 | DNA
NA | TRBJ2-6 | NA | TRBV10-1 | CASSDGGSGANVLTF | TGCGCCAGCAGTGACGGGGGCTCTGGGGCCAACGTCCTGACTTTC
NA | TRBJ1-5 | NA | TRBV6-5 | CASSSVKNQPQHF | TGTGCCAGCAGTTCCGTTAAGAATCAGCCCCAGCATTTT
NA | TRBJ1-2 | NA | TRBV19 | CASSQTGSSYGYTF | TGTGCCAGTAGTCAAACCGGGTCCTCCTATGGCTACACCTTC
NA | TRBJ2-7 | TRBD2 | TRBV5-1 | CASSLGRGGASYEQYF | TGCGCCAGCAGCTTGGGGCGGGGAGGGGCAAGCTACGAGCAGTACTTC
NA | TRBJ1-5 | NA | TRBV28 | CASSIPDRSTKGNQPQHF | TGTGCCAGCAGTATACCGGACAGATCCACCAAGGGCAATCAGCCCCAGCATTTT
NA | TRBJ1-2 | NA | TRBV7-9 | CASSLRPETYGYTF | TGTGCCAGCAGCTTACGACCAGAGACCTATGGCTACACCTTC
NA | TRBJ2-1 | NA | TRBV7-4 | CASSLRSGLAWYNEQFF | TGTGCCAGCAGCTTAAGATCCGGCCTCGCATGGTACAATGAGCAGTTCTTC
few | TRBJ1-4 | TRBD1 | TRBV10-2 | CASSEYGQGRNEKLFF | TGCGCCAGCAGTGAGTACGGACAGGGGAGGAATGAAAAACTGTTTTTT
NA | TRBJ2-7 | NA | TRBV19 | CASSIRGLTPAYEQYF | TGTGCCAGTAGTATAAGGGGACTGACACCAGCCTACGAGCAGTACTTC
NA | TRBJ1-6 | NA | TRBV6-5 | CASSLDSNPPSPLHF | TGTGCCAGCAGCCTCGACAGTAATCCCCCTTCACCCCTCCACTTT
few | TRBJ1-5 | NA | TRBV30 | CAWRKGQYQPQHF | TGTGCCTGGAGAAAAGGACAGTATCAGCCCCAGCATTTT
NA | TRBJ2-5 | NA | TRBV6-6 | CASSPADSETQYF | TGTGCCAGCAGCCCAGCCGATTCTGAGACCCAGTACTTC
NA | TRBJ1-1 | NA | TRBV5-6 | CASSLRTSMNTEAFF | TGTGCCAGCAGCTTGAGGACTTCTATGAACACTGAAGCTTTCTTT
NA | TRBJ1-5 | TRBD1 | TRBV5-4 | CASSSGGSQPQHF | TGTGCCAGCAGCTCAGGGGGGAGTCAGCCCCAGCATTTT
NA | TRBJ1-1 | NA | TRBV2 | CASSVGRINTEAFF | TGTGCCAGCAGTGTCGGGCGGATTAACACTGAAGCTTTCTTT
NA | TRBJ2-7 | NA | TRBV19 | CASRGTNRYEQYF | TGTGCCAGTAGGGGAACAAATAGGTACGAGCAGTACTTC
few | TRBJ1-1 | TRBD1 | TRBV6-6 | CASSYEGTGPFF | TGTGCCAGCAGTTACGAGGGGACAGGGCCTTTCTTT
once | TRBJ2-7 | NA | TRBV11-2 | CASRSTGYEQYF | TGTGCCAGCAGATCGACAGGCTACGAGCAGTACTTC
NA | TRBJ2-7 | NA | TRBV30 | CAWSVGMIISYEQYF | TGTGCCTGGAGTGTTGGAATGATAATCTCCTACGAGCAGTACTTC
NA | TRBJ1-2 | TRBD1 | TRBV10-3 | CAIKMGQGDGYTF | TGTGCCATCAAAATGGGACAGGGCGATGGCTACACCTTC
NA | TRBJ1-2 | NA | TRBV14 | CASSQGQSKTVYGYTF | TGTGCCAGCAGCCAGGGGCAGTCGAAGACAGTCTATGGCTACACCTTC
NA | TRBJ1-1 | TRBD1 | TRBV6-5 | CASSSGQGRNTEAFF | TGTGCCAGCAGTTCCGGACAGGGCCGGAACACTGAAGCTTTCTTT
NA | TRBJ2-4 | NA | TRBV28 | CASSVPGDIQYF | TGTGCCAGCAGTGTCCCTGGCGACATTCAGTACTTC
NA | TRBJ2-3 | NA | TRBV19 | CASSMSPMRGWADTQYF | TGTGCCAGTAGTATGTCCCCAATGAGGGGGTGGGCAGATACGCAGTATTTT
NA | TRBJ1-1 | TRBD1 | TRBV2 | CASSKMKGTAEAFF | TGTGCCAGCAGCAAAATGAAAGGGACAGCTGAAGCTTTCTTT
NA | TRBJ1-1 | NA | TRBV2 | CASRYTEAFF | TGTGCCAGCAGATATACTGAAGCTTTCTTT
NA | TRBJ2-3 | TRBD2 | TRBV19 | CASSPAVLAGGPNTDTQYF | TGTGCCAGTAGTCCCGCCGTGCTAGCGGGGGGGCCCAACACAGATACGCAGTATTTT
NA | TRBJ2-7 | TRBD2 | TRBV7-9 | CASSSPGTSVYEQYF | TGTGCCAGCAGCTCTCCGGGAACTAGCGTCTACGAGCAGTACTTC
NA | TRBJ2-1 | TRBD2 | TRBV11-2 | CASSLVPSTSGLREQFF | TGTGCCAGCAGCTTAGTCCCCTCGACTAGCGGCCTTCGAGAGCAGTTCTTC
NA | TRBJ2-1 | NA | TRBV18 | CASSPSYEQFF | TGTGCCAGCTCACCAAGCTATGAGCAGTTCTTC
NA | TRBJ1-1 | NA | TRBV19 | CASSLYTEAFF | TGTGCCAGTAGCCTATACACTGAAGCTTTCTTT
NA | TRBJ1-2 | NA | TRBV5-5 | CASSLQTTKTYGYTF | TGTGCCAGCAGCCTCCAAACCACCAAGACCTATGGCTACACCTTC
NA | TRBJ2-3 | TRBD2 | TRBV2 | CASSEGAGGGSDTQYF | TGTGCCAGCAGTGAAGGAGCCGGGGGGGGCTCAGATACGCAGTATTTT
NA | TRBJ2-5 | TRBD2 | TRBV4-1 | CASRKREGLETQYF | TGCGCCAGCCGTAAGCGGGAGGGATTGGAGACCCAGTACTTC
NA | TRBJ2-7 | NA | TRBV5-1 | CASSLGTAYYEQYF | TGCGCCAGCAGCTTGGGGACTGCCTACTACGAGCAGTACTTC
NA | TRBJ1-1 | NA | TRBV18 | CASSFPEGGGRTEAFF | TGTGCCAGCTCATTCCCCGAGGGAGGGGGACGCACTGAAGCTTTCTTT
NA | TRBJ2-7 | TRBD2 | TRBV12-5 | CASGFLLAGSSYEQYF | TGTGCTAGTGGTTTTTTACTAGCGGGATCCTCCTACGAGCAGTACTTC
NA | TRBJ1-2 | NA | TRBV28 | CASSLGGPYYGYTF | TGTGCCAGCAGTTTGGGTGGGCCATACTATGGCTACACCTTC
NA | TRBJ2-1 | NA | TRBV19 | CASSMPPARYNEQFF | TGTGCCAGTAGTATGCCGCCGGCCCGGTACAATGAGCAGTTCTTC
NA | TRBJ2-5 | TRBD2 | TRBV6-5 | CASSRGLAEETQYF | TGTGCCAGCAGTCGTGGACTAGCGGAAGAGACCCAGTACTTC
NA | TRBJ2-7 | NA | TRBV5-1 | CASSSLPGSYEQYF | TGCGCCAGCAGCTCCCTGCCGGGGTCCTACGAGCAGTACTTC
NA | TRBJ2-3 | TRBD2 | TRBV7-2 | CASSFYRSGSIDTQYF | TGTGCCAGCAGCTTCTATCGAAGCGGGAGTATAGATACGCAGTATTTT
NA | TRBJ2-2 | TRBD1 | TRBV5-1 | CASSTRTGVRTGELFF | TGCGCCAGCAGCACCCGGACAGGTGTTAGAACCGGGGAGCTGTTTTTT
NA | TRBJ2-1 | TRBD2 | TRBV5-1 | CASSPRGVLVIYNEQFF | TGCGCCAGCAGTCCACGGGGGGTCCTAGTAATCTACAATGAGCAGTTCTTC
NA | TRBJ1-3 | NA | TRBV6-1 | CASRPRTGNTIYF | TGTGCCAGCAGGCCAAGAACTGGAAACACCATATATTTT
once | TRBJ2-3 | TRBD1 | TRBV7-2 | CASSLGPGQGAPGTDTQYF | TGTGCCAGCAGCTTGGGGCCGGGACAGGGGGCGCCAGGCACAGATACGCAGTATTTT
NA | TRBJ2-3 | NA | TRBV6-1 | CASSLGLSPDTQYF | TGTGCCAGCAGCCTGGGACTCTCTCCAGATACGCAGTATTTT
NA | TRBJ2-7 | NA | TRBV6-6 | CASTSLNEQYF | TGTGCCAGCACTTCCCTAAACGAGCAGTACTTC
NA | TRBJ2-6 | TRBD1 | TRBV19 | CASSIWDRVSSSGANVLTF | TGTGCCAGTAGTATCTGGGACAGAGTTTCAAGCTCTGGGGCCAACGTCCTGACTTTC
NA | TRBJ1-2 | TRBD1 | TRBV4-1 | CASSQQRDSVYGYTF | TGCGCCAGCAGCCAACAACGGGACAGCGTTTATGGCTACACCTTC
few | TRBJ1-4 | NA | TRBV7-9 | CASSLGLRGQLNEKLFF | TGTGCCAGCAGCTTAGGGTTACGCGGACAGCTTAATGAAAAACTGTTTTTT
NA | TRBJ2-3 | NA | TRBV5-1 | CASSWEYADTQYF | TGCGCCAGCAGCTGGGAGTATGCAGATACGCAGTATTTT
once | TRBJ1-4 | TRBD1 | TRBV6-5 | CASSYTGVKEKLFF | TGTGCCAGCAGTTACACAGGGGTAAAGGAAAAACTGTTTTTT
NA | TRBJ2-7 | NA | TRBV18 | CASSPTGLQSYEQYF | TGTGCCAGCTCACCTACGGGACTGCAATCCTACGAGCAGTACTTC
NA | TRBJ2-5 | TRBD2 | TRBV11-3 | CASRLGSGNRRESIETQYF | TGTGCCAGCAGATTAGGCAGCGGGAACCGCCGAGAAAGTATTGAGACCCAGTACTTC
NA | TRBJ2-1 | NA | TRBV9 | CASSVAADRNEQFF | TGTGCCAGCAGCGTAGCGGCTGATCGAAATGAGCAGTTCTTC